These 8 T cell receptor beta chains were sequenced from one sample in a study of technical replicates of blood from several donors. Using immunoSEQ multiplex PCR, the repertoire was profiled, and TCRdb retains in-frame clones only, with some absent. This sample has about 70,000 clones, with around 97% found just once. Sequencing used T cells isolated from PBMCs. These TCRs come from a human donor in good health.

The chain is built from TRBV5-4 and TRBJ2-1; 10 bases map to TRBD2. Looked up from germline, CDR1 is SGHNT and CDR2 is YYREEE (reference sequence). The CDR3 totals 15 residues. After removal of 4 bases from V and 5 bases from J, the junction contained 6 bases not matched to a gene. The CDR3 DNA sequence: TGTGCCAGCAGCGACACTAGCGGGGCGAACAATGAGCAGTTCTTC. Translation: CASSDTSGANNEQFF.

V and J are TRBV27 and TRBJ2-7, with D possibly matching TRBD1 (5 bases). Per germline, CDR1 MNHEY and CDR2 SMNVEV (reference sequence). Deletions cut 9 bases from V and 4 bases from J, with 16 bases between. The CDR3 loop spans 13 amino acids. Written as DNA, the CDR3 is TGTGCCAGTGCAGGGAAATTCGGGTACGAGCAGTACTTC. This translates into CASAGKFGYEQYF.

The chain has TRBV6-5 and TRBJ1-2, with a tentative D call TRBD1 (6 bases). V dropped 5 bases and J dropped 0 bases, with 13 bases sitting between them. From germline, CDR1 is MNHEY and CDR2 SVGAGI. The CDR3 loop spans 15 amino acids. CDR3 bases: TGTGCCAGCAGTCTAACAGGGAGATCTAACTATGGCTACACCTTC. Its protein product is CASSLTGRSNYGYTF.

The chain recombines TRBV11-3 with TRBJ1-1; TRBD1 agrees at 7 bases. Germline-derived CDR1 and CDR2 are SGHNT and YENEEA. The V gene end was trimmed by 0 bases and the J gene end by 0 bases; junction bases not matched to a gene: 10. This CDR3 spans 18 amino acids. The CDR3 region has the DNA TGTGCCAGCAGCTTAGATTTCCGGACAGGCAGGGTGAACACTGAAGCTTTCTTT. This translates into CASSLDFRTGRVNTEAFF.

The genes are TRBV29-1 and TRBJ2-1, with D possibly matching TRBD1 (6 bases). The germline V and J ends were trimmed by 4 bases and 4 bases, with 14 bases remaining between them. The CDR3 sequence is 14 residues long. Germline CDR1 SQVTM, CDR2 ANQGSEA. CDR3 amino acids: CSVVGRGSYNEQFF. In DNA form, the CDR3 reads TGCAGCGTTGTGGGCAGGGGAAGTTACAATGAGCAGTTCTTC.

V usage is TRBV13 and J usage is TRBJ1-2; D not resolved. CDR3 length: 12 residues. CDR1 is PRHDT and CDR2 is FYEKMQ in the germline V gene (reference sequence). The V gene lost 10 bases and the J gene lost 0 bases, with 9 bases spanning the gap. CDR3 in DNA: TGTGCCACCCTTTCTTCTAACTATGGCTACACCTTC. This gives the protein CATLSSNYGYTF.

The genes are TRBV7-3 and TRBJ2-5, with 11 bases identical to TRBD2. CDR3 length equals 15 residues. The V gene's germline CDR1 is SGHTA and CDR2 FQGTGA. V shed 5 bases, J shed 5 bases, and the junction held 7 bases outside the gene matches. CDR3 amino acids: CASSIAGGPGETQYF. The CDR3 nucleotides read TGTGCCAGCAGCATAGCGGGGGGGCCCGGGGAGACCCAGTACTTC.

This chain uses TRBV30 with TRBJ1-3, with D possibly being TRBD1 (5 bases). This CDR3 comprises 13 residues. Trimming pared 8 bases from V and 8 bases from J, leaving 19 bases between. The V gene's germline CDR1 is GTSNPN and CDR2 SVGIG (reference sequence). CDR3 sequence (DNA): TGTGCCGGGGTGCGGGACGGCCTCTACACCATATATTTT. It specifies CAGVRDGLYTIYF.